One T cell receptor beta chain is described in this entry. Its specificity is not known. The data belong to a study of T-cell memory formation after mild COVID-19. Study information: TCR clustering was largely donor specific. Study conclusions and caveats: Day 15 to 85 contractors were CD4/CD8 balanced; later expanders leaned CD4+. For second-wave clones that peaked at day 37, SARS-CoV-2 specificity went unverified.

TCRdb re-analysed the 5' RACE reads in MiXCR, keeping a single row per CDR3 protein. The table includes 200,000 or so distinct CDR3 sequences, 7.5% to 10% detected once. This CDR3 contains 14 residues. Trimming took 1 base from V and 6 from J, leaving 12 bases between them. Germline V gene lookup returns CDR1 SGHTA and CDR2 FQGNSA. Sequencing was done on a sample of PBMCs or a T cell subset sorted from them (not recorded which). The sequence came from a man aged 18 to 30 who had mild COVID-19 (a few samples of this study predate the infection). Cell type and time point are not known. V is TRBV7-2 and J is TRBJ2-5; D is possibly TRBD1 (6 bases). CDR3 in amino acids: CASSLEWDTKTQYF. The CDR3 DNA reads TGTGCCAGCAGCTTAGAGTGGGACACGAAGACCCAGTACTTC.